This TCR beta chain was obtained from a study of blood T cell repertoires in COVID-19. The overall study: The United States, Italy and Spain were the sources of the acute and convalescent COVID-19 samples.

Assay: immunoSEQ multiplex PCR; the TCRdb copy retains only in-frame clones and omits some. The sample includes roughly 130,000 clones, about 79% seen only once; the top ten take 16%. Sequences were obtained from peripheral blood. The receptor was derived from a woman aged 50 to 60 with acute or convalescent COVID-19.

As DNA, the CDR3 is TGTGCCAGTAGCAATCCGCAGGGGCAGTACGAGCAGTACTTC. Its protein product is CASSNPQGQYEQYF. The rearrangement uses TRBV19 and TRBJ2-7, with D possibly TRBD1 on 6 matching bases. V lost 6 bases, J lost 4 bases, and 16 bases lay in between. Germline values: CDR1 LNHDA, CDR2 SQIVND (reference sequence). The CDR3 contains 14 residues.